This T cell receptor (beta chain) emerged from a study of PD-1 blockade in classical Hodgkin lymphoma. Every single patient, without exception, relapsed after autologous stem cell transplantation, and brentuximab vedotin exposure varied. Clones were sequenced by immunoSEQ multiplex PCR, and TCRdb holds only the in-frame ones, with some missing. This repertoire shows 45,000 to 55,000 clones, approximately 70% found once; its top ten account for around 16%. The germline gives CDR1 KGHSH, CDR2 LQKENI. Trimming removed 4 bases from V and 6 bases from J; junction bases left unmatched: 10. CDR3 length equals 16 residues. Study observations and caveats: Lower baseline TCR diversity marked trial partial responders and progressors.

Details on this clone: Its specificity is unknown.

The chain couples TRBV18 to TRBJ1-4; TRBD1 aligns across 8 bases. The sequence was obtained from a human donor with classical Hodgkin lymphoma. Sequencing was performed on peripheral blood mononuclear cells (PBMCs), taken before the second cycle of nivolumab. The CDR3 region is CASSLRGQAIDEKLFF. The DNA of the CDR3 is TGTGCCAGCTCACTCAGGGGACAGGCCATCGATGAAAAACTGTTTTTT.